This TCR beta chain stems from a study of response to subunit inactivated influenza vaccine. This CDR3 comprises 13 residues. Trimming took off 2 bases at V and 5 bases at J, with 8 bases between the two ends. Germline values: CDR1 SGHRS, CDR2 YFSETQ. The study's findings and limits: That few new T cells are recruited by each seasonal influenza vaccination was the authors' suggestion.

The sample holds many counts of this clonotype. Its matching antigen is unknown. MiXCR, applied by TCRdb to the RT-PCR reads, yields one record per CDR3 protein. The sample consists of 500,000 or so distinct CDR3 sequences, about a tenth of them appearing once. The sequence was collected from a man aged 50 to 60 who received an inactivated influenza vaccine. Sequenced here: PBMCs from blood, sampled 45 days after vaccination. This sequence joins TRBV5-1 and TRBJ2-1, with unresolved D. The CDR3 region has the DNA TGCGCCAGCAGCTTCGGACGGAACAATGAGCAGTTCTTC. Protein product: CASSFGRNNEQFF.